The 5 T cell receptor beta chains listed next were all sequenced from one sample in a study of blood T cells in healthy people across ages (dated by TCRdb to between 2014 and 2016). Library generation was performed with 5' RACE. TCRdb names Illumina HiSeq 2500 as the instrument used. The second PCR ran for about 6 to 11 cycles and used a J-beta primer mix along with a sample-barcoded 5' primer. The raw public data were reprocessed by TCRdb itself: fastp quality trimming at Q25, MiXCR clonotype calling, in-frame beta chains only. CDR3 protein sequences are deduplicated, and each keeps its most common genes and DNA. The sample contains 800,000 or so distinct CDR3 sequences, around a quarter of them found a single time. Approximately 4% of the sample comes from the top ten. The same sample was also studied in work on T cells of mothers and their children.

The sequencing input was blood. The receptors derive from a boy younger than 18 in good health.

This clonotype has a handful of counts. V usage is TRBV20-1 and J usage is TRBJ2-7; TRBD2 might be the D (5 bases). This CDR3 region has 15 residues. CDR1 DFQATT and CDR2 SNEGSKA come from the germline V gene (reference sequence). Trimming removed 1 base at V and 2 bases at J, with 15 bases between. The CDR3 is CSARAQEEATYEQYF. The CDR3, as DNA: TGCAGTGCTAGAGCTCAAGAGGAGGCGACCTACGAGCAGTACTTC.

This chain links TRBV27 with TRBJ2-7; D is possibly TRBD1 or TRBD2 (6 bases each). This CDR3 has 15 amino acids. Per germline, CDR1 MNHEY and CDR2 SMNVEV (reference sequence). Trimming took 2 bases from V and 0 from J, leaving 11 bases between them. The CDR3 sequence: CASSLAGHSSYEQYF. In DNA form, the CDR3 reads TGTGCCAGCAGTTTAGCGGGACACAGCTCCTACGAGCAGTACTTC.

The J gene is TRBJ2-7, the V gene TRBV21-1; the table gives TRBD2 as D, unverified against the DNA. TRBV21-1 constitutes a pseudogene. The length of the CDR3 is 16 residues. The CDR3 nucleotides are TGTGCCAGCAGCGGGACTAGCGGGAGTCGAACCTACGAGCAGTACTTC. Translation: CASSGTSGSRTYEQYF.

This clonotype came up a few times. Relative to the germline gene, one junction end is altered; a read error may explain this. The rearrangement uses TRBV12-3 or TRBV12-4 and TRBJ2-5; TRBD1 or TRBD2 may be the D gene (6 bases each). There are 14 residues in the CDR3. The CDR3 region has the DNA TGTGCCAGCACCACGGAAGGGGGGCAAGCGACCCAGTACTTC. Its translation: CASTTEGGQATQYF.

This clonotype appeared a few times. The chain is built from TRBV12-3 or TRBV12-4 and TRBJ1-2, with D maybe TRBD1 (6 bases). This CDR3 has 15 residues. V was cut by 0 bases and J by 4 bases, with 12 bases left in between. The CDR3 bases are TGTGCCAGCAGTTTAGCAGGGGGGAGGTCCTATGGCTACACCTTC. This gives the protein CASSLAGGRSYGYTF.